One sample yielded the 19 T cell receptor beta chains listed below, sequenced in a study of early T cells in non-severe SARS-CoV-2 infection. TCRdb processed the 5' RACE reads anew with MiXCR; each CDR3 protein has one entry. The data contain 80,000 to 100,000 distinct CDR3 sequences, 12% to 15% of them seen just once; the ten biggest clones take up roughly 6%. The sample was whole blood. The receptors derive from an adult who was a healthcare worker with PCR-confirmed SARS-CoV-2 infection or an uninfected control (not recorded which).

This clonotype was picked up a small number of times. This chain connects TRBV11-2 to TRBJ2-7, with 7 bases that match TRBD2. The V gene end was trimmed by 0 bases and the J gene end by 4 bases; junction bases not matched to a gene: 9. CDR1 is SGHAT and CDR2 is FQNNGV in the germline V gene. This CDR3 has 16 amino acids. CDR3 loop: CASSLDGLADRYEQYF. In nucleotides, the CDR3 is TGTGCCAGCAGCTTAGATGGTCTAGCGGATAGGTACGAGCAGTACTTC.

A few counts support this clonotype. V is TRBV5-6 and J is TRBJ2-7; possibly TRBD1 for D (5 bases). The CDR3 spans 13 residues. V dropped 2 bases and J dropped 2 bases, with 8 bases sitting between them. Per germline, CDR1 SGHDT and CDR2 YYEEEE. The CDR3 loop reads CASSFADTYEQYF. The CDR3, as DNA: TGTGCCAGCAGCTTTGCGGACACCTACGAGCAGTACTTC.

This clonotype occurred many times. The chain recombines TRBV4-1 with TRBJ2-3; 12 bases match TRBD2. The V gene's germline CDR1 is MGHRA and CDR2 YSYEKL. CDR3 size: 21 residues. V lost 1 base, J lost 4 bases, and 18 bases stayed unmatched. CDR3 coding DNA: TGCGCCAGCAGCCAAGCGCGGCTAGCGGGGGGGCCTGCCGCACACTCAGATACGCAGTATTTT. Residues: CASSQARLAGGPAAHSDTQYF.

This clonotype has a handful of counts. This sequence joins TRBV28 and TRBJ2-7; the D is unclear. The CDR3 has 10 residues. Germline CDR1 reads MDHEN; CDR2 reads SYDVKM. The germline V and J ends were trimmed by 3 bases and 5 bases, with 2 bases remaining between them. This CDR3 reads CASSLDEQYF. The CDR3 bases are TGTGCCAGCAGTTTGGACGAGCAGTACTTC.

The chain carries TRBV7-2 and TRBJ2-7; D remains unclear. The CDR3 contains 11 residues. Germline values: CDR1 SGHTA, CDR2 FQGNSA. Trimming shortened V by 6 bases and J by 6 bases, and 9 bases separated the two germline ends. Written as DNA, the CDR3 is TGTGCCAGCAGTGTAGCCGTCGAGCAGTACTTC. It codes for CASSVAVEQYF.

The chain is built from TRBV3-1 and TRBJ2-3; TRBD2 might be the D (5 bases). The length of the CDR3 is 14 residues. The V end was cut by 6 bases, the J end by 1 base, with 11 bases between. CDR1 is LGHDT, CDR2 YNNKEL, per germline (reference sequence). The CDR3 region is CASRRSEGTDTQYF. The DNA for the CDR3 is TGTGCCAGCAGAAGATCGGAGGGCACAGATACGCAGTATTTT.

There are many counts of this clonotype. The chain employs TRBV12-3 or TRBV12-4 and TRBJ1-1; TRBD1 might be the D (5 bases). The CDR3 contains 13 residues. V lost 6 bases, J lost 3 bases, and 11 bases lay in between. As DNA, the CDR3 is TGTGCCAGCAGCAGGGAGTACGACACTGAAGCTTTCTTT. Protein: CASSREYDTEAFF.

This clonotype has at least ten counts. V gene TRBV20-1 combines with J gene TRBJ2-2; D is possibly TRBD1 (6 bases). The CDR3 is 14 amino acids. The V and J ends lost 1 base and 5 bases respectively, with 11 bases between them. Germline loops: CDR1 DFQATT, CDR2 SNEGSKA (reference sequence). CDR3 DNA sequence: TGCAGTGCTAGAGTACCAGGGGCTACCGGGGAGCTGTTTTTT. Its translation: CSARVPGATGELFF.

The chain carries TRBV11-2 and TRBJ2-1, with D possibly being TRBD1 or TRBD2 (5 bases each). The CDR3 is made up of 15 amino acids. V lost 3 bases and J 4 bases, leaving 13 bases between the germline ends. Germline V CDR1 and CDR2: SGHAT, FQNNGV. The CDR3 here is CASSLSGAPYNEQFF. DNA of the CDR3: TGTGCCAGCAGCTTGTCCGGGGCTCCTTACAATGAGCAGTTCTTC.

This clonotype was picked up many times. This rearrangement joins TRBV5-1 to TRBJ1-3; D ambiguous. Trimming left V 4 bases short and J 0 bases short, with 17 bases between. Germline V lookup: CDR1 SGHRS, CDR2 YFSETQ. The CDR3 covers 17 residues. The CDR3 region has the DNA TGCGCCAGCAGCCCTCGAGACGGGATGAGCTCTGGAAACACCATATATTTT. Translated, it gives CASSPRDGMSSGNTIYF.

The sample holds many counts of this clonotype. This chain links TRBV27 with TRBJ2-7; D may be TRBD1 (5 bases). Germline values: CDR1 MNHEY, CDR2 SMNVEV (reference sequence). Trimming took off 4 bases at V and 1 base at J, with 8 bases between the two ends. The CDR3 has 13 amino acids. CDR3 sequence: CASSSGASYEQYF. CDR3 coding DNA: TGTGCCAGCAGTTCTGGGGCTTCCTACGAGCAGTACTTC.

This clonotype showed up just once. The chain joins TRBV6-1 to TRBJ2-1; TRBD1 agrees at 10 bases. This CDR3 has 15 residues. With V trimmed by 6 bases and J by 8 bases, 10 bases remained unmatched. Germline V gives CDR1 MNHNS, CDR2 SASEGT. As DNA, the CDR3 is TGTGCCAGCAGGGACCGGGACAGGGGTCGCGATGAGCAGTTCTTC. It codes for CASRDRDRGRDEQFF.

In nucleotides, the CDR3 is TGTGCCAGCAGCCCGGGACAGGGTCCGTCACCCCTCCACTTT. Translating gives CASSPGQGPSPLHF. The chain couples TRBV7-9 to TRBJ1-6; 9 positions match TRBD1. In germline, CDR1 is SEHNR, CDR2 FQNEAQ (reference sequence). The CDR3 contains 14 residues. With 5 bases clipped from V and 10 bases from J, the junction kept 6 bases outside the gene matches.

The rearrangement joins TRBV27 to TRBJ2-7, with TRBD2 matching over 8 bases. V lost 6 bases and J lost 3; bases outside the gene matches: 7. The CDR3 spans 14 residues. Germline V gene lookup returns CDR1 MNHEY and CDR2 SMNVEV (reference sequence). The CDR3 DNA reads TGTGCCAGCAGAATGGGGCGGGGGGTCTACGAGCAGTACTTC. Translation gives CASRMGRGVYEQYF.

This clonotype was seen more than once but under ten times. This chain connects TRBV27 to TRBJ2-1, with a possible D match to TRBD1 (6 bases). The CDR3 has 15 residues. Germline-derived CDR1 and CDR2 are MNHEY and SMNVEV (reference sequence). Trimming stripped 7 bases from V and 2 bases from J, with 15 bases between. This CDR3 reads CASTSWTVPYNEQFF. The CDR3 nucleotides read TGTGCCAGCACCTCCTGGACAGTACCCTACAATGAGCAGTTCTTC.

Judged by abundance, this clonotype is medium-sized. The J gene is TRBJ2-5, the V gene TRBV5-1; perhaps TRBD1 as D (6 bases). The CDR3 contains 14 residues. The germline V gene has CDR1 SGHRS and CDR2 YFSETQ. V was pared by 5 bases and J by 5 bases, with 16 bases between. CDR3 DNA sequence: TGCGCCAGCAGAACCACGGGACAATGGGAGACCCAGTACTTC. Translation gives CASRTTGQWETQYF.

This clonotype was seen more than once but under ten times. The chain couples TRBV15 to TRBJ1-1; D unresolved. Germline loops: CDR1 LNHNV, CDR2 YYDKDF (reference sequence). The CDR3 is made up of 14 amino acids. V was pared by 0 bases and J by 4 bases, with 9 bases between. The CDR3, as DNA: TGTGCCACCAGCAGAGATCGAAGGGCCACTGAAGCTTTCTTT. This translates into CATSRDRRATEAFF.

This clonotype was picked up a small number of times. This chain joins TRBV5-6 and TRBJ2-3, with D tentatively TRBD1 (5 bases). The CDR3 contains 16 residues. Germline V gives CDR1 SGHDT, CDR2 YYEEEE. V dropped 4 bases and J dropped 0 bases, with 15 bases sitting between them. CDR3 bases: TGTGCCAGCAGCATAGGACACCCCCCGAGCACAGATACGCAGTATTTT. Protein sequence: CASSIGHPPSTDTQYF.

This clonotype was detected only a few times. The chain uses TRBV30 and TRBJ2-2, with TRBD2 as a possible D gene (5 bases). The CDR3 runs to 10 residues. Looked up from germline, CDR1 is GTSNPN and CDR2 is SVGIG (reference sequence). Trimming cost V 8 bases and J 8 bases, with 9 bases left between them. The CDR3 spells CAGERGELFF. The CDR3 bases are TGTGCCGGGGAGAGGGGGGAGCTGTTTTTT.